The rows below give T cell receptor beta chains drawn from one sample of a study of T cell changes during pregnancy in multiple sclerosis. Assay: immunoSEQ multiplex PCR; the TCRdb copy retains only in-frame clones and omits some. The data contain roughly 68,000 clones, 90% to 95% of them singletons. Here the sequenced sample was peripheral blood, taken in the second trimester of pregnancy. The receptors originated from a female donor in good health, enrolled as a control in a pregnancy study. CDR3s include the opening cysteine and the closing phenylalanine or tryptophan. The order of the fields is J gene, D gene, V gene, clone size, CDR3 protein, CDR3 DNA. D genes are given only for firm matches. The size entry is marked missing in some rows and otherwise reads once, few, many or a size class.

J: TRBJ2-3
D: .
V: TRBV6-1
size: once
CDR3: CASSGGVGQYF
DNA: TGTGCCAGCAGCGGGGGAGTAGGGCAGTATTTT

J: TRBJ1-1
D: .
V: TRBV5-1
size: few
CDR3: CASEREAGGTEAFF
DNA: TGCGCCAGCGAGAGGGAGGCCGGCGGCACTGAAGCTTTCTTT

J: TRBJ1-2
D: .
V: TRBV5-5
size: .
CDR3: CASSLHREPLYGYTF
DNA: TGTGCCAGCAGTTTGCATAGGGAGCCTCTCTATGGCTACACCTTC

J: TRBJ1-1
D: TRBD1
V: TRBV10-3
size: .
CDR3: CAIRGGPNTEAFF
DNA: TGTGCCATCAGAGGGGGCCCGAACACTGAAGCTTTCTTT

J: TRBJ2-1
D: .
V: TRBV2
size: .
CDR3: CASSVKQGPSEQFF
DNA: TGTGCCAGCAGTGTAAAACAGGGACCGAGTGAGCAGTTCTTC

J: TRBJ2-7
D: .
V: TRBV4-2
size: .
CDR3: CASSQEHATSYEQYF
DNA: TGTGCCAGCAGCCAAGAACACGCCACCTCCTACGAGCAGTACTTC

J: TRBJ2-7
D: .
V: TRBV11-3
size: .
CDR3: CASSLPGEGGYEQYF
DNA: TGTGCCAGCAGCTTACCCGGCGAAGGCGGCTACGAGCAGTACTTC

J: TRBJ1-4
D: .
V: TRBV14
size: .
CDR3: CASSQSSGEKLFF
DNA: TGTGCCAGCAGCCAAAGTTCAGGTGAAAAACTGTTTTTT

J: TRBJ1-2
D: TRBD1
V: TRBV2
size: .
CDR3: CASLLEDRRHYGYTF
DNA: TGTGCCAGCCTCCTGGAGGACAGGAGGCACTATGGCTACACCTTC

J: TRBJ2-1
D: .
V: TRBV2
size: once
CDR3: CASSEGRRRGYYNEQFF
DNA: TGTGCCAGCAGTGAAGGAAGGAGGCGGGGCTACTACAATGAGCAGTTCTTC

J: TRBJ1-3
D: .
V: TRBV7-9
size: .
CDR3: CASSRRSLGNTIYF
DNA: TGTGCCAGCAGCAGGCGGTCTCTGGGAAACACCATATATTTT

J: TRBJ2-7
D: TRBD1
V: TRBV29-1
size: .
CDR3: CSAAGQGVRDEQYF
DNA: TGCAGCGCTGCGGGACAGGGGGTTCGGGACGAGCAGTACTTC

J: TRBJ2-1
D: TRBD1
V: TRBV28
size: .
CDR3: CASSLSGQGGNEQFF
DNA: TGTGCCAGCAGTTTATCCGGACAGGGGGGGAATGAGCAGTTCTTC

J: TRBJ1-1
D: .
V: TRBV18
size: .
CDR3: CASSEQANTEAFF
DNA: TGTGCCAGCTCAGAACAGGCGAACACTGAAGCTTTCTTT

J: TRBJ1-2
D: .
V: TRBV6-1
size: .
CDR3: CASSLSPVPNGYTF
DNA: TGTGCCAGCAGTCTCTCTCCGGTCCCGAACGGCTACACCTTC

J: TRBJ1-2
D: .
V: TRBV28
size: .
CDR3: CATWLPEDYGYTF
DNA: TGTGCCACGTGGCTACCGGAGGACTATGGCTACACCTTC

J: TRBJ1-1
D: TRBD1
V: TRBV6-1
size: .
CDR3: CASTLQGASYTEAFF
DNA: TGTGCCAGCACCTTACAGGGGGCGAGCTACACTGAAGCTTTCTTT

J: TRBJ2-1
D: .
V: TRBV15
size: .
CDR3: CATSRDRYNEQFF
DNA: TGTGCCACCAGCAGAGATCGGTACAATGAGCAGTTCTTC

J: TRBJ2-1
D: .
V: TRBV19
size: .
CDR3: CASSITQLDDPQFF
DNA: TGTGCCAGTAGTATCACCCAACTAGACGATCCGCAGTTCTTC

J: TRBJ2-4
D: .
V: TRBV5-1
size: .
CDR3: CASSEPGVNIQYF
DNA: TGCGCCAGCAGCGAGCCAGGGGTGAACATTCAGTACTTC

J: TRBJ1-3
D: .
V: TRBV6-5
size: few
CDR3: CASSYSEGSGNTIYF
DNA: TGTGCCAGCAGTTACTCCGAGGGCTCTGGAAACACCATATATTTT

J: TRBJ1-2
D: .
V: TRBV9
size: .
CDR3: CASSVAPGQNPPGYGYTF
DNA: TGTGCCAGCAGCGTAGCTCCAGGGCAGAACCCCCCTGGCTATGGCTACACCTTC

J: TRBJ2-5
D: .
V: TRBV19
size: .
CDR3: CASSTRGSETQYF
DNA: TGTGCCAGTAGTACCAGGGGATCGGAGACCCAGTACTTC

J: TRBJ2-5
D: .
V: TRBV28
size: .
CDR3: CASSFRQETQYF
DNA: TGTGCCAGCAGCTTCAGGCAAGAGACCCAGTACTTC

J: TRBJ2-1
D: TRBD2
V: TRBV5-5
size: .
CDR3: CASSLDLAGGYNEQFF
DNA: TGTGCCAGCAGCTTGGATCTAGCGGGAGGGTACAATGAGCAGTTCTTC

J: TRBJ1-1
D: TRBD1
V: TRBV7-2
size: .
CDR3: CASSPTGGTEAFF
DNA: TGTGCCAGCAGCCCCACAGGGGGAACTGAAGCTTTCTTT

J: TRBJ1-6
D: .
V: TRBV2
size: .
CDR3: CASSGGGNSPLHF
DNA: TGTGCCAGCAGTGGGGGGGGTAATTCACCCCTCCACTTT

J: TRBJ2-1
D: TRBD2
V: TRBV6-4
size: .
CDR3: CASSPGLGLEQFF
DNA: TGTGCCAGCAGTCCGGGACTAGGTCTCGAGCAGTTCTTC

J: TRBJ1-2
D: .
V: TRBV30
size: .
CDR3: CAVSTGNYGYTF
DNA: TGTGCTGTCTCGACGGGGAACTATGGCTACACCTTC

J: TRBJ1-5
D: .
V: TRBV10-3
size: .
CDR3: CAISELAGNQPQHF
DNA: TGTGCCATCAGTGAGTTGGCGGGTAATCAGCCCCAGCATTTT

J: TRBJ2-2
D: .
V: TRBV27
size: .
CDR3: CASSFVPGHGSGELFF
DNA: TGTGCCAGCAGTTTCGTACCGGGACACGGCTCCGGGGAGCTGTTTTTT

J: TRBJ2-2
D: TRBD1
V: TRBV7-9
size: once
CDR3: CASSSPPGRGQGTGELFF
DNA: TGTGCCAGCAGCTCCCCACCGGGCAGGGGGCAAGGTACCGGGGAGCTGTTTTTT

J: TRBJ2-3
D: TRBD2
V: TRBV4-1
size: .
CDR3: CASSHVRAGVRTSGSADTQYF
DNA: TGCGCCAGCAGCCACGTCCGGGCAGGGGTTAGGACTAGCGGGAGTGCAGATACGCAGTATTTT

J: TRBJ2-7
D: TRBD1
V: TRBV28
size: .
CDR3: CASIRDRATYEQYF
DNA: TGTGCCAGCATCAGGGACAGGGCCACCTACGAGCAGTACTTC

J: TRBJ2-1
D: TRBD2
V: TRBV4-1
size: once
CDR3: CASSQLGLAFNEQFF
DNA: TGCGCCAGCAGCCAGCTCGGACTAGCGTTTAATGAGCAGTTCTTC

J: TRBJ2-7
D: TRBD1
V: TRBV15
size: few
CDR3: CATSRGTGGSYEQYF
DNA: TGTGCCACCAGCAGAGGGACAGGGGGCTCCTACGAGCAGTACTTC

J: TRBJ1-5
D: TRBD1
V: TRBV28
size: .
CDR3: CASSWDSRREAQHF
DNA: TGTGCCAGCAGTTGGGACAGTCGTCGGGAAGCCCAGCATTTT

J: TRBJ2-1
D: TRBD1
V: TRBV28
size: .
CDR3: CASSFQGATPEQFF
DNA: TGTGCCAGCAGTTTCCAGGGGGCGACCCCAGAGCAGTTCTTC

J: TRBJ2-5
D: TRBD2
V: TRBV9
size: .
CDR3: CASSFSGGALETQYF
DNA: TGTGCCAGCAGCTTTAGCGGGGGGGCTCTAGAGACCCAGTACTTC

J: TRBJ2-1
D: .
V: TRBV29-1
size: .
CDR3: CSAGGARQGGFF
DNA: TGCAGCGCTGGCGGAGCGAGGCAGGGGGGTTTCTTC

J: TRBJ2-1
D: TRBD2
V: TRBV27
size: .
CDR3: CASSMLGLAVRSYNEQFF
DNA: TGTGCCAGCAGTATGCTGGGACTAGCGGTCCGCTCCTACAATGAGCAGTTCTTC

J: TRBJ1-5
D: .
V: TRBV27
size: .
CDR3: CASSLMGRSNQPQHF
DNA: TGTGCCAGCAGTTTAATGGGCAGGAGCAATCAGCCCCAGCATTTT

J: TRBJ1-1
D: .
V: TRBV4-3
size: .
CDR3: CASSQKGEESTEAFF
DNA: TGCGCCAGCAGCCAAAAGGGAGAAGAGAGCACTGAAGCTTTCTTT

J: TRBJ2-1
D: .
V: TRBV18
size: once
CDR3: CASSVAWNEQFF
DNA: TGTGCCAGCTCCGTCGCGTGGAATGAGCAGTTCTTC

J: TRBJ2-7
D: .
V: TRBV19
size: .
CDR3: CASSIGFIYEQYF
DNA: TGTGCCAGTAGTATCGGGTTTATATACGAGCAGTACTTC

J: TRBJ2-3
D: TRBD2
V: TRBV9
size: .
CDR3: CASSDTREGRGDTQYF
DNA: TGTGCCAGCAGCGATACGCGGGAGGGCCGTGGAGATACGCAGTATTTT

J: TRBJ1-2
D: TRBD1
V: TRBV19
size: .
CDR3: CASSIPGQGYYGYTF
DNA: TGTGCCAGTAGTATCCCGGGACAGGGGTACTATGGCTACACCTTC

J: TRBJ2-5
D: TRBD2
V: TRBV7-3
size: .
CDR3: CASSPNPLAGQETQYF
DNA: TGTGCCAGCAGCCCAAACCCACTAGCGGGGCAAGAGACCCAGTACTTC

J: TRBJ1-6
D: .
V: TRBV28
size: .
CDR3: CASSSQGPQGADSPLHF
DNA: TGTGCCAGCAGTTCCCAAGGCCCTCAGGGTGCCGATTCACCCCTCCACTTT

J: TRBJ2-2
D: .
V: TRBV9
size: .
CDR3: CASSVGGTGINTGELFF
DNA: TGTGCCAGCAGCGTAGGGGGAACAGGGATCAACACCGGGGAGCTGTTTTTT

J: TRBJ2-3
D: TRBD2
V: TRBV5-1
size: .
CDR3: CASNEVPGLVIDTQYF
DNA: TGCGCCAGCAATGAGGTTCCGGGACTAGTGATAGATACGCAGTATTTT

J: TRBJ2-3
D: .
V: TRBV5-1
size: .
CDR3: CASSLSTPTDTQYF
DNA: TGCGCCAGCAGCTTGTCAACACCCACAGATACGCAGTATTTT

J: TRBJ1-2
D: .
V: TRBV27
size: .
CDR3: CASSFGVSGGYTF
DNA: TGTGCCAGCAGTTTCGGGGTTAGTGGTGGCTACACCTTC